The sequence of this TCR beta chain was determined in a study of blood T cell repertoires in COVID-19. This clone has a handful of counts. There are 14 residues in the CDR3. Trimming stripped 6 bases from V and 4 bases from J, with 13 bases between. The germline CDR1 and CDR2 sequences are MDHEN and SYDVKM. Clones were sequenced by immunoSEQ multiplex PCR, and TCRdb holds only the in-frame ones, with some missing. The sample has 160,000 or so clones, about 88% seen once. This chain uses TRBV28 with TRBJ1-5; maybe TRBD1 (6 bases). The receptor's source is a woman over 75 with acute or convalescent COVID-19. Specimen: peripheral blood. CDR3 DNA sequence: TGTGCCAGCAGGGCCGGGGGGACAAATCAGCCCCAGCATTTT. Translation: CASRAGGTNQPQHF. Based on the CDR3 plus reference TRBV28 and TRBJ1-5, the full variable domain is DVKVTQSSRYLVKRTGEKVFLECVQDMDHENMFWYRQDPGLGLRLIYFSYDVKMKEKGDIPEGYSVSREKKERFSLILESASTNQTSMYLCASRAGGTNQPQHFGDGTRLSIL.